This T cell receptor beta chain came from a study of cytomegalovirus exposure and HLA in healthy donors listed by TCRdb under 2017. Background on the whole study: In an earlier analysis of about 560 of the donors, roughly 300 Gb of sequence data and 100 million or so unique TCR beta sequences from approximately 180 million T cells were reported. An early release covering approximately 600 HLA-typed donors comprised about 310 gigabases of sequencing data and around 80 million unique TCR sequences. Of the roughly 400 genotyped donors, approximately 83% fell in the genetic ancestry cluster associated with self-reported Caucasian donors. The study aimed to test whether signatures of past pathogen exposure could be identified by cataloging public T cell receptors. The study used immunosequencing to profile the T cell repertoires of under 700 subjects and linked those repertoires to cytomegalovirus serostatus. A separate validation cohort of 100 to 150 different subjects was used in addition to the roughly 670-subject first cohort. The study combined high-throughput TCR immunosequencing, statistical association of individual TCRs with disease status, and machine learning to predict cytomegalovirus infection status. In a later analysis, previously published TCR beta repertoires from about 640 donors were re-analyzed and high-resolution HLA genotyping was added so that TCR occurrence patterns could be studied. Rather than drawing on any new phenotypic data, the later analysis identified candidate immune exposures from TCR beta sequences and the way those sequences occurred across donors. An earlier analysis of 587 of the donors used high-throughput TCR beta sequencing to judge whether each TCR beta V gene segment behaved as functional or pseudogenic. Donor age, sex, ethnicity and CMV serostatus were compiled alongside the repertoire data. Genome-wide SNP genotypes for about three fifths of the roughly 670 donors were used in a later genetic analysis, which treated that subset as a discovery cohort. Every discovery cohort repertoire had been produced on one sequencing platform. Both class I and class II loci were covered by HLA typing, at four-digit resolution. Typing coverage varied by locus: about 629-640 donors for A, B, C, DRB1 and DQB1; 500 to 550 for DQA1; over 600 for DPA1; approximately 450 for DPB1. Because of strong linkage in the cohort, five DR-DQ haplotypes were treated as single units for association and clustering. Among roughly 400 genotyped donors of the cohort, an average of approximately 240,000 unique TCR beta nucleotide sequences were sequenced per donor, roughly 20% of them non-productive.

In the case of this clone: The antigen it binds to is not known. One base away there is no much larger clone; base qualities are not given.

Beyond this particular receptor, the publication reports: Most TCR sequences were observed very rarely across donors, whereas some public TCRs were present in many individuals. An earlier analysis of around 600 of the donors showed that most TCR beta V segments appeared in productive rearrangements either about 87% or about 30% of the time, which broadly matched IMGT annotations. In vitro tests confirmed that a few of the cytomegalovirus-associated TCR beta chains recognize cytomegalovirus antigens. A later analysis found that TCR association rates varied across HLA loci, with DRB1 alleles showing the most associated TCRs and HLA-C alleles the fewest. Presence/absence analyses assumed roughly uniform sequencing depth across donors, an assumption that may not hold. Correlated functional status among segregating V segments might reflect linkage disequilibrium, but an unknown experimental factor could not be ruled out. Strong co-occurrence of HLA alleles, especially DR and DQ, made assigning TCR associations to individual alleles difficult. Because counts were too low, some 17 rarely observed V segments, including chromosome 9 orphons, were excluded from the earlier analysis of some 540 of the donors. For the cohort, immune exposure information was limited to CMV serostatus. Specific HLA alleles were associated with around 18,000 TCR beta sequences at a false discovery rate of 0.05 in a later analysis. A later genetic analysis reported fewer N-insertions in productive TCRs among donors in an Asian-associated ancestry cluster than the approximately 670-donor mean. A later genetic analysis associated a missense DCLRE1C variant with V-gene and J-gene trimming of TCR beta chains, and an independent cohort replicated the association. The authors suggested that the approach could potentially be generalized to other disease states and immunological phenotypes. In a later analysis, HLA-associated TCR beta chains showed more clonal expansion and lower generation probabilities than non-associated chains that were equally common. In a later analysis, several top co-occurrence clusters were reported to appear linked to parvovirus B19, influenza, CMV and Epstein-Barr virus. Because some donors lacked HLA typing at each locus, the association tests relied only on the typed subset. In both the original and validation cohorts, the classifier was reported to diagnose cytomegalovirus status with high specificity and sensitivity. A cluster of highly shared sequence variants was judged likely to represent a technical artifact of the sequencing pipeline. Some IMGT-functional V segments, including TRBV6-2 and TRBV6-3, could not be told apart with the 87-base-pair reads, so those segments were excluded. In a later analysis, most CMV-associated TCR beta chains were found to appear HLA-restricted, with HLA associations seemingly driven largely by CMV exposure. A further reported finding was that TCR beta sequences accurately predicted the HLA-A and HLA-B alleles for most subjects in the first cohort. The study gave a list of around 170 TCR beta chains associated with cytomegalovirus. This cohort had only TCR beta chains sequenced, and the lack of alpha or paired-chain data limited which features could be detected.

In total, 500 to 700 healthy bone marrow donors made up the cohort. Cohort members were all nominally healthy when sampled, although unrecorded immune exposures were likely present. The donor was CMV seropositive and was included in the group of 300 or so seropositive cohort members. Every donor gave a peripheral blood sample, and the peripheral blood mononuclear cells from that sample were used for TCR beta sequencing. The Qiagen DNeasy Blood Extraction Kit was used to extract genomic DNA from the blood cell samples. V and J are trimmed by 0 bases and 2 bases, and the gene matches miss 7 bases of the junction. Based on the germline V gene, the CDR1 and CDR2 sequences are KGHSH and LQKENI. The CDR3, from cysteine to phenylalanine, totals 19 residues. Only the CDR3 DNA stays, 57 bases, in frame from base 1. The library was prepared using the immunoSEQ multiplex PCR assay. For the multiplex PCR, a mixture combining 60 forward primers for TCR Vbeta segments and 13 reverse primers for TCR Jbeta segments was used. The CDR3 region of rearranged TCR beta genes was amplified from genomic DNA with a multiplex PCR assay. Amplified TCR beta libraries were sequenced as 87-base-pair reads on the Illumina HiSeq System. The paper's processing steps were these. Across the roughly 600 repertoires, a later analysis counted 80 million or so unique TCR beta chains, roughly 11 million of which were shared by at least two donors. A nearest-neighbor algorithm error-corrected the raw reads and collapsed the reads into unique sequences, merging closely related sequences to remove PCR and sequencing errors. CDR3 sequences were aligned to IMGT reference sequences to assign V, D and J gene segments. Each retained sequence needed at least a six-nucleotide match to both a V gene segment and a J gene segment. A rearrangement counted as productive if the CDR3 had no stop codons and remained in frame with V and J, and every other rearrangement counted as non-productive. Following IMGT convention, CDR3 was defined as the stretch from the second conserved V-encoded cysteine to the conserved J-encoded phenylalanine. The earlier analysis of some 580 of the donors excluded any sequence lacking an unambiguous match to a single V gene segment. An earlier analysis of 587 of the donors called V segments functional above 56.7% productive rearrangements and segregating when the between-donor standard deviation exceeded 5%. A statistical classification framework was built to diagnose cytomegalovirus status from the catalog of TCR beta chain sequences. V and J gene assignment, in a later analysis, came from comparing TCR nucleotide sequences with IMGT/GENE-DB human TR gene sequences. A later analysis assigned CDR3 sequences and most-parsimonious VDJ recombination scenarios with the TCRdist pipeline. In a later analysis, each TCR beta chain was defined by its CDR3 amino acid sequence together with its V-gene family, and reads without a unique V-gene family were excluded. As a way to deal with suspected cross-contamination and a sequencing artifact, a later analysis dropped nearly 600 nucleotide sequences that were highly shared and had low generation probability. In a later analysis, a clonal expansion index for each public chain was calculated from normalized within-repertoire ranks of inferred template counts. In a later analysis, generation probabilities were computed with a VDJ recombination model fitted to out-of-frame rearrangements, and the resulting probabilities were checked against IGoR. A later analysis scored TCR-TCR, TCR-HLA and TCR-CMV co-occurrence with hypergeometric tests, applying a repertoire-size bias correction to TCR pairs. A later analysis estimated false discovery rates by permuting HLA or CMV assignments 20 times. A later analysis grouped co-occurring TCRs with DBSCAN, adding TCRdist sequence similarity when clustering within HLA-allele-positive subsets. Co-occurrence clustering excluded repertoires with fewer than 30,000 or more than 120,000 public chains, plus five with anomalous nucleotide sharing. TCRdb stores this immuneACCESS table with in-frame sequences only. Part of the clones is absent; in the studies checked, under half of the shortfall reflects unresolved V genes, and no reason is known for the rest. V and J calls and clone size follow that table, whereas D and trimming were derived from the DNA. The sample contains about 200,000 clones, approximately 78% of them found a single time. 6.5% of the sample belongs to the ten largest clones.

Recombination linked TRBV18 to TRBJ2-1; the central 13 bases match TRBD2. The sample taken for sequencing was PBMCs. The TCR was taken from a woman aged 45-60 years in good health and CMV-seropositive. The bases read TGTGCCAGCTCACCACCGAGTAAGGGACTAGCGGGAACCTACAATGAGCAGTTCTTC. Its protein product is CASSPPSKGLAGTYNEQFF.